Listed here are 30 T cell receptor beta chains from one sample, sequenced in a study of T cells in Graves' hyperthyroidism and ophthalmopathy. RNA transcripts were the template for amplifying TCR beta CDR3 regions. HTBI primers were employed in a first-round RT-PCR of the TCR CDR3. TCRdb re-called the multiplex PCR reads through MiXCR, storing one row per CDR3 protein. The table has about half a million distinct CDR3 sequences, 15% to 20% seen once. Sample: blood. These TCRs come from a man aged 40-55 years with Graves' ophthalmopathy.

This clonotype was seen many times. The CDR3 loop reads CASRGWMNTEAFF. The DNA for the CDR3 is TGTGCCAGTCGGGGCTGGATGAACACTGAAGCTTTCTTT. The chain has TRBV6-1 and TRBJ1-1, with D maybe TRBD1 (5 bases). The CDR3 length is 13 residues. The V end was cut by 9 bases, the J end by 0 bases, with 11 bases between. Germline V lookup: CDR1 MNHNS, CDR2 SASEGT.

The sample holds a few counts of this clonotype. The V and J genes are TRBV4-3 and TRBJ2-1, with D perhaps matching TRBD2 (6 bases). The CDR3 length is 14 residues. Germline CDR1 and CDR2: LGHNA and YSLEER. Trimming left V 0 bases short and J 8 bases short, with 11 bases between. The CDR3 nucleotides read TGCGCCAGCAGCCAAGAATTGAGGGACTATGAGCAGTTCTTC. Translation: CASSQELRDYEQFF.

V is TRBV13 and J is TRBJ2-5, with 9 bases identical to TRBD2. Germline V gene sequence: CDR1 PRHDT, CDR2 FYEKMQ (reference sequence). The J segment lost 0 bases and the V segment lost 8 bases, leaving 10 bases of the junction unmatched. This CDR3 spans 16 amino acids. The CDR3 loop reads CASGPPASGDQETQYF. In DNA, the CDR3 is TGTGCCAGCGGACCCCCCGCTAGCGGGGACCAAGAGACCCAGTACTTC.

V is TRBV2 and J is TRBJ2-5, with D hard to call. In germline, CDR1 is SNHLY, CDR2 FYNNEI. The V end was cut by 0 bases, the J end by 6 bases, with 5 bases between. The CDR3 consists of 12 residues. The CDR3 region is CASSEAMKTQYF. The CDR3 bases are TGTGCCAGCAGTGAAGCAATGAAGACCCAGTACTTC.

This clonotype was seen more than once but under ten times. This chain uses TRBV6-1 with TRBJ1-4, with 12 bases lining up with TRBD1. CDR3 length: 19 amino acids. Per germline, CDR1 MNHNS and CDR2 SASEGT. Losses at the gene ends were 5 bases for V and 5 bases for J; bases not matched to a gene: 15. Here the CDR3 DNA reads TGTGCCAGCAGTTTACAGCGCTCCGGGACAGGGGGCTTCAATGAAAAACTGTTTTTT. It codes for CASSLQRSGTGGFNEKLFF.

Many counts were recorded for this clonotype. The genes are TRBV5-6 and TRBJ1-5; possibly TRBD1 for D (5 bases). V lost 3 bases and J lost 5, with 15 bases in between. This CDR3 is built from 15 residues. The germline gives CDR1 SGHDT, CDR2 YYEEEE. Here the CDR3 reads CASSSNWQGDQPQHF. The CDR3 DNA reads as TGTGCCAGCAGCTCGAATTGGCAGGGCGATCAGCCCCAGCATTTT.

CDR3 nucleotide sequence: TGTGCCACCAGTCCCGCCGAGGTCAATCAGCCCCAGCATTTT. It codes for CATSPAEVNQPQHF. This sequence joins TRBV24-1 and TRBJ1-5; no reliable D call. Germline V lookup: CDR1 KGHDR, CDR2 SFDVKD. V lost 6 bases, J lost 3 bases, and 11 bases lay in between. The CDR3 sequence is 14 residues long.

The rearrangement joins TRBV4-2 to TRBJ2-1, with TRBD2 matching 7 bases. The V gene end was trimmed by 0 bases and the J gene end by 7 bases; junction bases not matched to a gene: 9. The germline CDR1 and CDR2 sequences are LGHNA and YNFKEQ. CDR3 length equals 16 residues. As DNA, the CDR3 is TGTGCCAGCAGCCAAGAAACCTCCGGGAGGTTAAATGAGCAGTTCTTC. This encodes CASSQETSGRLNEQFF.

The sample holds many counts of this clonotype. The gene calls are TRBV20-1 and TRBJ1-1; perhaps TRBD1 as D (5 bases). Germline-derived CDR1 and CDR2 are DFQATT and SNEGSKA (reference sequence). Trimming pared 6 bases from V and 4 bases from J, leaving 18 bases between. This CDR3 has 14 residues. The CDR3 region is CSAKISSGGTEAFF. The CDR3 DNA reads TGCAGTGCAAAGATCTCATCGGGGGGCACTGAAGCTTTCTTT.

This clonotype was counted ten times or more. This chain uses TRBV28 with TRBJ2-1; 12 positions match TRBD2. CDR1 MDHEN and CDR2 SYDVKM come from the germline V gene. The V segment lost 5 bases and the J segment 12 bases; nucleotides outside the gene matches: 5. The CDR3 sequence is 13 residues long. CDR3 residues: CASSEASGRGQFF. CDR3 nucleotide sequence: TGTGCCAGCAGTGAAGCTAGCGGGAGGGGGCAGTTCTTC.

CDR3 in amino acids: CASSLVSFSDTQYF. The DNA of the CDR3 is TGTGCCAGCAGCTTAGTCAGCTTCAGCGATACGCAGTATTTT. The rearrangement uses TRBV7-2 and TRBJ2-3; D is uncertain. In germline, CDR1 is SGHTA, CDR2 FQGNSA. Trimming cost V 1 base and J 6 bases, with 11 bases left between them. This CDR3 region has 14 residues.

The chain employs TRBV27 and TRBJ1-2, with 9 nucleotides matching TRBD1. In germline, CDR1 is MNHEY, CDR2 SMNVEV (reference sequence). The length of the CDR3 is 12 residues. J was trimmed by 8 bases and V by 10 bases; bases with no gene match: 8. The CDR3 is CATWTGADGYTF. CDR3 in DNA: TGTGCCACCTGGACAGGGGCAGACGGCTACACCTTC.

The chain carries TRBV6-1 and TRBJ2-3, with 7 bases fitting TRBD2. The CDR3 is 14 amino acids. V gave up 6 bases and J gave up 2 bases; unmatched junction bases: 5. Germline-derived CDR1 and CDR2 are MNHNS and SASEGT. The CDR3 spells CASSERDPTDTQYF. CDR3 sequence (DNA): TGTGCCAGCAGCGAGCGGGACCCCACAGATACGCAGTATTTT.

This chain uses TRBV4-1 with TRBJ1-2; D may be TRBD1 (5 bases). V was shortened by 7 bases and J by 4 bases, with 19 bases between the two germline ends. The CDR3 spans 15 residues. Germline CDR1 and CDR2: MGHRA and YSYEKL. CDR3 nucleotide sequence: TGCGCCAGCAACCCGATGCCCGGGGGGGGCTATGGCTACACCTTC. Its translation: CASNPMPGGGYGYTF.

Written as DNA, the CDR3 is TGTGCCAGCGGGAAGGACACTGAAGCTTTCTTT. Translated: CASGKDTEAFF. The rearrangement links TRBV7-9 to TRBJ1-1, with D unresolved. The germline V gene has CDR1 SEHNR and CDR2 FQNEAQ (reference sequence). Between the trimmed V and J ends, which lost 8 bases and 3 bases, there was a span of 7 bases. CDR3 length: 11 amino acids.

This clonotype has a count of ten or more. The chain uses TRBV20-1 and TRBJ2-7; 12 bases match TRBD2. The CDR3 consists of 15 residues. The V and J ends lost 3 bases and 1 base, in that order; junction bases with no gene match: 4. Germline V CDR1 and CDR2: DFQATT, SNEGSKA (reference sequence). DNA for the CDR3: TGCAGTGCTAGTGGGCTAGCGGGAGGGTCCTACGAGCAGTACTTC. Its translation is CSASGLAGGSYEQYF.

There are many counts of this clonotype. The chain combines TRBV6-1 with TRBJ2-7; 7 nucleotides match TRBD1. This CDR3 is built from 16 residues. J was trimmed by 1 base and V by 5 bases; bases with no gene match: 11. CDR1 and CDR2 (germline): MNHNS, SASEGT. CDR3 in amino acids: CASSSVGDSRSYEQYF. CDR3 in DNA: TGTGCCAGCAGTTCAGTGGGGGACAGCCGATCCTACGAGCAGTACTTC.

This clonotype has at least ten counts. DNA of the CDR3: TGCGCCAGCAGCCTGACTAGCGGGAGGGCCGGTGAGCAGTTCTTC. It translates to CASSLTSGRAGEQFF. This chain uses TRBV5-1 with TRBJ2-1, with 14 bases matching TRBD2. The germline V gene encodes CDR1 SGHRS and CDR2 YFSETQ. Trimming at V came to 4 bases and at J to 9 bases, leaving 6 bases not matched to a gene. This CDR3 comprises 15 residues. The whole variable domain, filled in from reference TRBV5-1 and TRBJ2-1, reads KAGVTQTPRYLIKTRGQQVTLSCSPISGHRSVSWYQQTPGQGLQFLFEYFSETQRNKGNFPGRFSGRQFSNSRSEMNVSTLELGDSALYLCASSLTSGRAGEQFFGPGTRLTVL.

This clonotype was counted many times. This chain connects TRBV30 to TRBJ2-7, with D possibly being TRBD2 (6 bases). Germline CDR1 reads GTSNPN; CDR2 reads SVGIG (reference sequence). This CDR3 region has 17 residues. V shed 0 bases and J shed 0 bases, with 18 bases lying between them. The CDR3 region has the DNA TGTGCCTGGAGTGTACTCCCAGGGCGGGGCTTCTCCTACGAGCAGTACTTC. This sequence encodes CAWSVLPGRGFSYEQYF.

This clonotype was detected ten times or more. The chain has TRBV5-1 and TRBJ2-7; the D gene could be TRBD1 or TRBD2 (5 bases each). The germline gives CDR1 SGHRS, CDR2 YFSETQ. V lost 9 bases, J lost 2 bases, and 18 bases lay in between. CDR3 length: 14 amino acids. CDR3 bases: TGCGCCACAATGACCGGGACCGCCACCTACGAGCAGTACTTC. Protein product: CATMTGTATYEQYF.

On this clonotype itself: At one of its ends the junction is not consistent with the germline gene, which may arise from a read error. The CDR3 DNA reads as TGCAGCGTTTCTAGAGATGGTGAGCAGCTCTTC. It yields the protein CSVSRDGEQLF. This rearrangement joins TRBV29-1 to TRBJ2-1; unclear D gene. The CDR3 has 11 amino acids. Germline assignment: CDR1 SQVTM and CDR2 ANQGSEA.

The V call is TRBV19, the J call TRBJ1-2; D call uncertain. This CDR3 has 14 amino acids. The V gene lost 3 bases and the J gene lost 0 bases, with 8 bases spanning the gap. Germline V lookup: CDR1 LNHDA, CDR2 SQIVND (reference sequence). The CDR3 nucleotides read TGTGCCAGTAGTATGAGCCCAACTAACTATGGCTACACCTTC. It codes for CASSMSPTNYGYTF.

V usage is TRBV29-1 and J usage is TRBJ2-1; D is possibly TRBD1 or TRBD2 (5 bases each). V gave up 3 bases and J gave up 2 bases, with 11 bases separating them. From germline, CDR1 is SQVTM and CDR2 ANQGSEA. The CDR3 spans 14 residues. CDR3 residues: CSVDDRGAYNEQFF. The CDR3 bases are TGCAGCGTTGATGATAGAGGGGCCTACAATGAGCAGTTCTTC.

This clonotype came up a few times. The chain links TRBV14 to TRBJ2-1, with D possibly matching TRBD1 (5 bases). CDR1 is SGHDN and CDR2 is FVKESK in the germline V gene. Trimming removed 2 bases at V and 9 bases at J, with 20 bases between. This CDR3 is built from 16 residues. The CDR3 sequence is CASSQTGGPRIGEQFF. The CDR3 region has the DNA TGTGCCAGCAGCCAAACAGGTGGACCTAGGATTGGTGAGCAGTTCTTC.

The chain recombines TRBV12-3 or TRBV12-4 with TRBJ2-7; D is undetermined. The DNA end is more similar to TRBJ2-1, so the J call may be wrong. This CDR3 spans 15 amino acids. CDR3 region: CASSLNVKGTYEQFF. CDR3 coding DNA: TGTGCCAGCAGTTTAAACGTTAAGGGAACCTACGAGCAGTTCTTC.

This clonotype was observed a few times. The chain joins TRBV2 to TRBJ2-4; D might be TRBD2 (5 bases). The CDR3 spans 14 residues. Germline CDR1 reads SNHLY; CDR2 reads FYNNEI. The V gene lost 7 bases and the J gene lost 7 bases, with 17 bases spanning the gap. CDR3: CASIMGAGGNIQYF. CDR3 nucleotides: TGTGCCAGCATCATGGGCGCGGGTGGGAACATTCAGTACTTC.

This clonotype was recorded many times. V is TRBV7-9 and J is TRBJ2-2, with 8 bases fitting TRBD1. After removal of 7 bases from V and 1 base from J, the junction contained 8 bases not matched to a gene. Germline V gene data show CDR1 as SEHNR and CDR2 as FQNEAQ (reference sequence). The CDR3 length is 16 residues. The DNA of the CDR3 is TGTGCCAGCACCAAGGCCGGGACAGGGAACACCGGGGAGCTGTTTTTT. Amino acid sequence: CASTKAGTGNTGELFF.

This clonotype has ten or more counts. This chain uses TRBV9 with TRBJ1-2, with a possible D match to TRBD1 (5 bases). The CDR3 is 16 amino acids. Trimming pared 0 bases from V and 2 bases from J, leaving 14 bases between. CDR1 and CDR2 from the germline V gene are SGDLS and YYNGEE. The CDR3 sequence: CASSVALSGGNYGYTF. For the CDR3, the DNA is TGTGCCAGCAGCGTAGCCTTGTCTGGGGGAAACTATGGCTACACCTTC.

This clonotype was seen only a few times. The chain carries TRBV10-2 and TRBJ2-1; 11 bases map to TRBD1. CDR3 length: 14 residues. The germline CDR1 and CDR2 sequences are WSHSY and SAAADI. With 7 bases clipped from V and 8 bases from J, the junction kept 7 bases outside the gene matches. The CDR3 DNA reads as TGCGCCAGCATCCAACCGGGACAGGGGGATGAGCAGTTCTTC. This sequence encodes CASIQPGQGDEQFF.

The sample holds many counts of this clonotype. V usage is TRBV30 and J usage is TRBJ2-7, with D possibly matching TRBD2 (5 bases). Germline CDR1 GTSNPN, CDR2 SVGIG (reference sequence). This CDR3 has 13 amino acids. Trimming pared 1 base from V and 2 bases from J, leaving 9 bases between. The CDR3 loop reads CAWSAGSTYEQYF. CDR3 coding DNA: TGTGCCTGGAGTGCGGGATCAACCTACGAGCAGTACTTC.